These 4 T cell receptor beta chains were sequenced from one sample in a study of patients and donors after allogeneic stem cell transplantation. TCRdb ran MiXCR on the RT-PCR reads and lists one entry per CDR3 protein. The repertoire holds 400,000 to 450,000 distinct CDR3 sequences, roughly 16% seen once, with around 7.9% in the top ten. Source material: blood, either unsorted or a sorted T cell fraction (not recorded which). The receptors here all came from a human donor who was either an allogeneic HSCT recipient or a stem cell or donor lymphocyte infusion donor (not recorded which). It is not recorded whose cells these are; they may come from a transplant donor.

The table lists this clonotype with a few counts. The rearrangement uses TRBV5-1 and TRBJ2-5, with TRBD1 matching over 12 bases. The ends lost 4 bases at V and 5 bases at J; junction bases unmatched: 6. The length of the CDR3 is 15 residues. The germline gives CDR1 SGHRS, CDR2 YFSETQ. CDR3 protein: CASSPGTGGKETQYF. The CDR3 nucleotides are TGCGCCAGCAGCCCCGGGACAGGGGGCAAGGAGACCCAGTACTTC.

V gene TRBV12-3 or TRBV12-4 combines with J gene TRBJ2-1; TRBD1 might be the D (6 bases). This CDR3 has 16 residues. The V and J ends lost 4 bases and 7 bases respectively, with 20 bases between them. CDR3 in amino acids: CASSSRASGARNEQFF. CDR3 coding DNA: TGTGCCAGCAGTTCTAGGGCGTCAGGGGCGAGGAATGAGCAGTTCTTC.

The chain employs TRBV10-3 and TRBJ2-1; D is unclear. The germline V and J ends were trimmed by 2 bases and 4 bases, with 12 bases remaining between them. Germline CDR1 ENHRY, CDR2 SYGVKD. The CDR3 loop spans 15 amino acids. The CDR3 nucleotides read TGTGCCATCAGTGAGAGCTCGACCCTGTACAATGAGCAGTTCTTC. Protein product: CAISESSTLYNEQFF.

The J gene is TRBJ2-1, the V gene TRBV24-1; 13 bases are a match to TRBD2. There are 17 residues in the CDR3. Germline loops: CDR1 KGHDR, CDR2 SFDVKD. J gave up 7 bases and V 0 bases, and 5 bases lay outside the gene matches. CDR3 in amino acids: CATSDLTSGGASNEQFF. In nucleotides, the CDR3 is TGTGCCACCAGTGATTTGACTAGCGGGGGGGCCAGTAATGAGCAGTTCTTC.